This record looks at one T cell receptor (beta chain) sequence and its context. Its antigen is as yet unknown. Germline V lookup: CDR1 SGHDT, CDR2 YYEEEE. After removal of 4 bases from V and 7 bases from J, the junction contained 6 bases not matched to a gene. The CDR3 totals 14 residues. Vbeta (60) and Jbeta (13) primers were used in the PCR. TCRdb's table, derived via immunoSEQ multiplex PCR, lists solely in-frame clones and lacks some. The sample includes about 130,000 clones, approximately 82% of them seen just once. The sample is drawn from a study of cytomegalovirus exposure and HLA in healthy donors. Notes on the study in general: The study had only CMV serostatus as immune exposure information. A later look showed TCR association rates differing by HLA locus, highest for DRB1 and lowest for HLA-C. Data from an earlier analysis indicated that most TCR beta V segments were productive either about 87% or about 30% of the time.

The donors, nominally healthy at sampling, likely had unrecorded immune exposures. Sequenced: PBMCs. This receptor was identified in a woman younger than 35 in good health and CMV-seropositive. The chain links TRBV5-6 to TRBJ2-1, with 9 bases lining up with TRBD1. The CDR3 is CASSEDRGLNEQFF. CDR3 nucleotide sequence: TGTGCCAGCAGCGAGGACAGGGGCTTGAATGAGCAGTTCTTC.